This TCR beta chain originates from a study of metastatic and nonmetastatic thyroid tumors. Overall study context: Malignant and benign thyroid patients had repertoires compared in peripheral blood and tumor or nodule tissue.

Whole-study findings and limits: According to reports, the diversity of TCR beta was significantly higher in malignant thyroid tumors than in benign nodules, and this held in both blood and tumor samples.

In the original analysis: A distant-metastasis classifier for papillary thyroid cancer was built using CDR3 differences across clinicopathological groups. TCRdb reprocessed the PCR reads using MiXCR. The V and J calls follow TCRdb's processing rather than the paper's. This table holds about 13,000 clones, around a third found once. This clone is medium-sized in the sample. No antigen is known for it. J was trimmed by 5 bases and V by 10 bases; bases with no gene match: 7. The CDR3 covers 12 residues. CDR1 SNHLY and CDR2 FYNNEI come from the germline V gene. Every patient underwent thyroid surgery untreated.

Sequences were obtained from tumor tissue. The chain employs TRBV2 and TRBJ1-1, with 7 bases lining up with TRBD1. This receptor was taken from a male donor with papillary thyroid cancer or a benign thyroid nodule (not recorded which). Some clones in this sample may be carry-over from other donors' samples. The CDR3 DNA is TGTGCCATCTCCGACAGGGTGACTGAAGCTTTCTTT. Its translation is CAISDRVTEAFF.